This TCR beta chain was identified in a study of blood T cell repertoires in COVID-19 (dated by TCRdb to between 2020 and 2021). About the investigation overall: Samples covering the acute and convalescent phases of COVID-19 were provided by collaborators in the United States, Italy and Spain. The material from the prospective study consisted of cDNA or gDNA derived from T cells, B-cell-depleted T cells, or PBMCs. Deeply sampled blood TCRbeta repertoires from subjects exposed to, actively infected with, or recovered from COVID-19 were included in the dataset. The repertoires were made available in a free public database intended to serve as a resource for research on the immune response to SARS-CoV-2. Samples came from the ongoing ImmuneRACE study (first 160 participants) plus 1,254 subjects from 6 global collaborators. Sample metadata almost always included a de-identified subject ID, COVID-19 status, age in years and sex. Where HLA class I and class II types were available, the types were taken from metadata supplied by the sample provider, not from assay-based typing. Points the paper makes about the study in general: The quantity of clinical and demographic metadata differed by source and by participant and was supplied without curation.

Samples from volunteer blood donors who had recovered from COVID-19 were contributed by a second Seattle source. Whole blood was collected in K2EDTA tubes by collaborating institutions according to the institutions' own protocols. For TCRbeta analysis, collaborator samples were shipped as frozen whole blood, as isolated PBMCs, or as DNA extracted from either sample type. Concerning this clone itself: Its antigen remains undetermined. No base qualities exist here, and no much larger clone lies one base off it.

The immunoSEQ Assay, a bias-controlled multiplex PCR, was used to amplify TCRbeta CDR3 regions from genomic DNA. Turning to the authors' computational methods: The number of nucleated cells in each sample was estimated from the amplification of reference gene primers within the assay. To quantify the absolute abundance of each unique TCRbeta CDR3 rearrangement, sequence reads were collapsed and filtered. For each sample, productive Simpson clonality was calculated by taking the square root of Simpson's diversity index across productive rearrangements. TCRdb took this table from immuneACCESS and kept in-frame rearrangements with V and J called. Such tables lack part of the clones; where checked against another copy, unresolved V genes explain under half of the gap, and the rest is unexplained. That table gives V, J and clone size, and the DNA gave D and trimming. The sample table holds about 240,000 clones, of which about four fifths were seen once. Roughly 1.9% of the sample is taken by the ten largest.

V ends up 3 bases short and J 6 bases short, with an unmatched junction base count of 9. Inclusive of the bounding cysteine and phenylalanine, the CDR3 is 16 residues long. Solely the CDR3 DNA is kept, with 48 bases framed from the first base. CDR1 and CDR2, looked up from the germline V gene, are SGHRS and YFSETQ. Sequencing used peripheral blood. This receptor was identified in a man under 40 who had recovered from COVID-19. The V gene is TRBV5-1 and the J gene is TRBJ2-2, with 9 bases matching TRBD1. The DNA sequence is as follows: TGCGCCAGCAGCTCACAGGGGGCTACGGAGGCCGGGGAGCTGTTTTTT. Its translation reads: CASSSQGATEAGELFF. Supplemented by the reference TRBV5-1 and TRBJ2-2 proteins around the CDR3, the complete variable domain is KAGVTQTPRYLIKTRGQQVTLSCSPISGHRSVSWYQQTPGQGLQFLFEYFSETQRNKGNFPGRFSGRQFSNSRSEMNVSTLELGDSALYLCASSSQGATEAGELFFGEGSRLTVL.